This T cell receptor beta chain was recovered during a study of CD8 T cells in ankylosing spondylitis. MiXCR, applied by TCRdb to the 5' RACE reads, yields one record per CDR3 protein. The sample lists hundreds of thousands of distinct CDR3 sequences, more than 25% seen once, with 5% to 7.5% in the top ten. This CDR3 contains 13 residues. The germline gives CDR1 SGHRS, CDR2 YFSETQ. With 2 bases clipped from V and 6 bases from J, the junction kept 4 bases outside the gene matches. This clonotype originated in a male donor with ankylosing spondylitis or in good health (not recorded which). Sequencing input: blood, either unsorted or a sorted T cell fraction (not recorded which). V gene TRBV5-1 combines with J gene TRBJ2-7; 8 bases line up with TRBD2. The CDR3, as DNA: TGCGCCAGCAGCTTTTCCAGCGGGAGCGAGCAGTACTTC. Amino acids: CASSFSSGSEQYF.